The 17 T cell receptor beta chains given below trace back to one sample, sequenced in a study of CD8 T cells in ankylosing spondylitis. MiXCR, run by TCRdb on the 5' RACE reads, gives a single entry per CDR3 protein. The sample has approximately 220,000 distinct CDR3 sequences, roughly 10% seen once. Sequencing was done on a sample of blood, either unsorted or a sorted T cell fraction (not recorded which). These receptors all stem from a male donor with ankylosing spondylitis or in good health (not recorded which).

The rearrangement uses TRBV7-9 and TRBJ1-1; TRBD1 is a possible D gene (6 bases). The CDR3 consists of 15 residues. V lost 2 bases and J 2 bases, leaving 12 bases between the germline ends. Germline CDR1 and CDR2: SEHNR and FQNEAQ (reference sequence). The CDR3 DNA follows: TGTGCCAGCAGCTTATTGATGACAGGTAACACTGAAGCTTTCTTT. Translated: CASSLLMTGNTEAFF.

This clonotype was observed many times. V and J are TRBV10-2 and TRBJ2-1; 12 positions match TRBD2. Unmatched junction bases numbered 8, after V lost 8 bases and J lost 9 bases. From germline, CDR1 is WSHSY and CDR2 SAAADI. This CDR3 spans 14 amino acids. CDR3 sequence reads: CASHLAGGQGEQFF. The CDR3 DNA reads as TGCGCCAGCCACCTAGCGGGGGGGCAAGGTGAGCAGTTCTTC.

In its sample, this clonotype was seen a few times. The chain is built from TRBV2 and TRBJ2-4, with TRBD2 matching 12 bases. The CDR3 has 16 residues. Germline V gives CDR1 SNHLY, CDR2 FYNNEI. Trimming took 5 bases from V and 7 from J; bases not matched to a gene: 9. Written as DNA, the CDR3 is TGTGCCAGCAGTCAAACCAGAGGACTAGCGGGGAACATTCAGTACTTC. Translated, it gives CASSQTRGLAGNIQYF.

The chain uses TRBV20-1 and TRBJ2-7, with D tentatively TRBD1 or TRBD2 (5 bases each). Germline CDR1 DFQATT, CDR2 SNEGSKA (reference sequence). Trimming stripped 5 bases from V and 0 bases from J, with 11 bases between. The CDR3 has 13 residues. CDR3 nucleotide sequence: TGCAGTGCTCTGGGACGTTCCTCCTACGAGCAGTACTTC. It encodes CSALGRSSYEQYF.

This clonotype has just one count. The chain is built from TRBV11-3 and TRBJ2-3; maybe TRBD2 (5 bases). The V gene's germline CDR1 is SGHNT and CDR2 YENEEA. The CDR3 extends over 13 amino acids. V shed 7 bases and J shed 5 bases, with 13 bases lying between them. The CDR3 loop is CASTSPGGDTQYF. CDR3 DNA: TGTGCCAGCACCTCACCCGGAGGAGATACGCAGTATTTT.

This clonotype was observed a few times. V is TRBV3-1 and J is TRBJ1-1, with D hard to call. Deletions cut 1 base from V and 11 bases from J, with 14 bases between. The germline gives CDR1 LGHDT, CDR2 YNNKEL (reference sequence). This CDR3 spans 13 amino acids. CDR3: CASSQVGIAQAFF. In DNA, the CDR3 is TGTGCCAGCAGCCAAGTAGGGATTGCCCAGGCTTTCTTT.

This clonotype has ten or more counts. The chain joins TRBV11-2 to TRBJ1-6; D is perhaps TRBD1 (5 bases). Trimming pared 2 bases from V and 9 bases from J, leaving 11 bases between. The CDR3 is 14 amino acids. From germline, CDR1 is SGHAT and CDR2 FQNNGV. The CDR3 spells CASSLQGGSSPLHF. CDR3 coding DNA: TGTGCCAGCAGCTTACAGGGAGGGAGTTCACCCCTCCACTTT.

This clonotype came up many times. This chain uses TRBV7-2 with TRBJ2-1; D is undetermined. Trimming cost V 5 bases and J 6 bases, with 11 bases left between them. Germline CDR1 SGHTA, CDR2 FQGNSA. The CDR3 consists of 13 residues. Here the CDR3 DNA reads TGTGCCAGCAGCCCCCCCCCGGCCAATGAGCAGTTCTTC. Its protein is CASSPPPANEQFF.

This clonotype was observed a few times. The CDR3 bases are TGTGCCAGCAGTTCGTTGCGGGACAGGGGTTGGACTGAAGCTTTCTTT. It specifies CASSSLRDRGWTEAFF. The genes are TRBV12-3 or TRBV12-4 and TRBJ1-1; 10 nucleotides match TRBD1. V was clipped by 4 bases and J by 5 bases; unmatched bases: 10. The CDR3 covers 16 residues.

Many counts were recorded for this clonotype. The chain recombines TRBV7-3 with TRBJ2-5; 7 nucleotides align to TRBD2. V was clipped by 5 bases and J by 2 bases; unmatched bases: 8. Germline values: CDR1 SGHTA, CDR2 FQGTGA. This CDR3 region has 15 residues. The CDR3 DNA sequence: TGTGCCAGCAGCAAGAGCGGGGCCAGACAAGAGACCCAGTACTTC. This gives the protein CASSKSGARQETQYF.

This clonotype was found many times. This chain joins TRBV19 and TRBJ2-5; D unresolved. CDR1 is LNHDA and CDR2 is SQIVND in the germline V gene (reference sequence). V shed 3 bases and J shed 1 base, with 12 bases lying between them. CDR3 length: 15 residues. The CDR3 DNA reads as TGTGCCAGTAGTATCAGCCAGTCCCTCCAAGAGACCCAGTACTTC. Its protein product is CASSISQSLQETQYF. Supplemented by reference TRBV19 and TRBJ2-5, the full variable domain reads DGGITQSPKYLFRKEGQNVTLSCEQNLNHDAMYWYRQDPGQGLRLIYYSQIVNDFQKGDIAEGYSVSREKKESFPLTVTSAQKNPTAFYLCASSISQSLQETQYFGPGTRLLVL.

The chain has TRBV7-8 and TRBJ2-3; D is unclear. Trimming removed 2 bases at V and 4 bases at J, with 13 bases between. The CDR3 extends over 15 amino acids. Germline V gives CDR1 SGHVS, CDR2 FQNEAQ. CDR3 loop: CASSLREQFPDTQYF. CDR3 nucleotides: TGTGCCAGCAGCTTAAGAGAACAGTTCCCAGATACGCAGTATTTT.

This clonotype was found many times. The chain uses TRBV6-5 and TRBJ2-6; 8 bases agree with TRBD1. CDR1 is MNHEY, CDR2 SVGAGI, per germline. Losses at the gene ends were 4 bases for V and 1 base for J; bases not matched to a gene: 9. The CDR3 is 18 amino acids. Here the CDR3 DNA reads TGTGCCAGCAGTTCCTCCGGGACAGGAACATCTGGGGCCAACGTCCTGACTTTC. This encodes CASSSSGTGTSGANVLTF.

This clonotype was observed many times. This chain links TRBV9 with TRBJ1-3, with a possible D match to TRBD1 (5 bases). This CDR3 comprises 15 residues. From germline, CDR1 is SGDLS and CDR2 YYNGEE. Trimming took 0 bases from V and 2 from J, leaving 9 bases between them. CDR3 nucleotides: TGTGCCAGCAGCGTAGAATGGGGGGCTGGAAACACCATATATTTT. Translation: CASSVEWGAGNTIYF. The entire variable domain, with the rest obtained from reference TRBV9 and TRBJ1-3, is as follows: DSGVTQTPKHLITATGQRVTLRCSPRSGDLSVYWYQQSLDQGLQFLIQYYNGEERAKGNILERFSAQQFPDLHSELNLSSLELGDSALYFCASSVEWGAGNTIYFGEGSWLTVV.

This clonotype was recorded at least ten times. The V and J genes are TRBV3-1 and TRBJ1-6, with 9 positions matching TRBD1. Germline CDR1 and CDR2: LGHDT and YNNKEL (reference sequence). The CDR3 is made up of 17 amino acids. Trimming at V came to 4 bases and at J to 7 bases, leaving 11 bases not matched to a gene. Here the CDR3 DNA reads TGTGCCAGCAGCCCACCCCCGGCGGGGACAGGGAATTCACCCCTCCACTTT. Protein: CASSPPPAGTGNSPLHF. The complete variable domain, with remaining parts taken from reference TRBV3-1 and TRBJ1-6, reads DTAVSQTPKYLVTQMGNDKSIKCEQNLGHDTMYWYKQDSKKFLKIMFSYNNKELIINETVPNRFSPKSPDKAHLNLHINSLELGDSAVYFCASSPPPAGTGNSPLHFGNGTRLTVT.

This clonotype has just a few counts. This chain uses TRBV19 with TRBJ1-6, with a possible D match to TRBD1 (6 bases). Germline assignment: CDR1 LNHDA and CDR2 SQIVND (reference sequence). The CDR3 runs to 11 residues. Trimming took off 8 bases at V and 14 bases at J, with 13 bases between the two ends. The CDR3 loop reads CASGYRATLHF. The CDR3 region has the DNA TGTGCCAGTGGTTACAGGGCCACCCTCCACTTT.

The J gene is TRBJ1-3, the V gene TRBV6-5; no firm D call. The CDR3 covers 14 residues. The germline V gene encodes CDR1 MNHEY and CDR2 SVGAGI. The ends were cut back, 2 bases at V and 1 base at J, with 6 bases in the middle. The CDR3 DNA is TGTGCCAGCAGTTACGAGGGTTCTGGAAACACCATATATTTT. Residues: CASSYEGSGNTIYF.